This entry concerns a single T cell receptor (beta chain). The CDR3 is made up of 17 amino acids. Trimming took 6 bases from V and 7 from J, leaving 28 bases between them. Germline V gene sequence: CDR1 SQVTM, CDR2 ANQGSEA. This entry comes from a study of CD8 T cells in Susac syndrome. The authors negatively isolated CD8+ and CD4+ T cells and FACS-enriched TEMRA cells. RNA amounts of roughly 0.45 to 1 ug underwent reverse transcription with random hexamers. Coverage of TCR beta CDR3 amplification by immunoSEQ multiplex PCR extended to 54 Vbeta and 13 Jbeta. TCRdb analysed the immunoSEQ multiplex PCR reads with MiXCR anew, one entry per CDR3 protein. The data show about 150,000 distinct CDR3 sequences, with about 91% seen just once and around 0.079% held by the top ten.

Sequenced input: CD4+ T cells from PBMCs. The chain uses TRBV29-1 and TRBJ2-1; D is perhaps TRBD1 (6 bases). The sequence was collected from a human donor in good health. The CDR3 region has the DNA TGCAGCGTGGGAGAGACAGGTGAAAAGTTTCTGTGGAATGAGCAGTTCTTC. Translation gives CSVGETGEKFLWNEQFF.